The present T cell receptor beta chain was sequenced within a study of T-cell reconstitution after alpha-beta-depleted transplantation in children. The authors prepared the TCRbeta library with unique molecular identifiers. MiXCR, run by TCRdb on the PCR reads, gives a single entry per CDR3 protein. The table shows about 610,000 distinct CDR3 sequences, with more than 9% occurring only once. This sequence was found in a human donor who donated a stem cell graft to a child with acute myeloid leukemia. Sequencing used PBMCs from the stem cell graft donor, obtained from the stem cell graft.

In DNA, the CDR3 is TGCAGCGCCCAAGGCGGGCGGACTGAAGCTTTCTTT. Protein: CSAQGGRTEAFF. V gene TRBV29-1 combines with J gene TRBJ1-1; D unresolved. Trimming stripped 7 bases from V and 5 bases from J, with 14 bases between. Looked up from germline, CDR1 is SQVTM and CDR2 is ANQGSEA. The CDR3 is 12 residues long. Combining the CDR3 with reference TRBV29-1 and TRBJ1-1 gives the whole variable domain SAVISQKPSRDICQRGTSLTIQCQVDSQVTMMFWYRQQPGQSLTLIATANQGSEATYESGFVIDKFPISRPNLTFSTLTVSNMSPEDSSIYLCSAQGGRTEAFFGQGTRLTVV.